This T cell receptor (beta chain) is from a study of T-cell memory formation after mild COVID-19. TCRdb itself ran the 5' RACE reads through MiXCR, one entry per CDR3 protein. The repertoire holds more than 300,000 distinct CDR3 sequences, with over 11% as singletons. This clonotype was seen a handful of times. The origin of this receptor is a man aged 18 to 29 who had mild COVID-19 (a few samples of this study predate the infection). Cell type and time point are not known. The sequenced sample consisted of PBMCs or a T cell subset sorted from them (not recorded which).

CDR3 sequence: CASSGTSGGMNTGELFF. In DNA form, the CDR3 reads TGTGCCAGCAGCGGGACTAGCGGGGGGATGAACACCGGGGAGCTGTTTTTT. The J gene is TRBJ2-2, the V gene TRBV9; 14 nucleotides align to TRBD2. CDR1 is SGDLS, CDR2 YYNGEE, per germline. This CDR3 comprises 17 residues. V dropped 3 bases and J dropped 1; count of bases not matched to a gene: 2.